A single sample gave rise to the 5 T cell receptor beta chains below, sequenced in a study of PD-1 blockade in classical Hodgkin lymphoma. Profiling relied on immunoSEQ multiplex PCR, and the TCRdb table lists in-frame clones only, not all of them. The top ten clones hold roughly 0.25% of a sample with tens of thousands of clones, 89% of them seen once. Time point given: newly diagnosed, previously untreated cHL patient sample. Thawed PBMCs were the source of CD4+ T cells, purified by magnetic negative selection. Sequencing was done on a sample of CD4+ T cells from blood. The receptors stem from a human donor with classical Hodgkin lymphoma.

This chain uses TRBV19 with TRBJ1-4; 7 bases map to TRBD1. Germline CDR1 LNHDA, CDR2 SQIVND (reference sequence). The CDR3 loop spans 15 amino acids. Trimming at V came to 6 bases and at J to 3 bases, leaving 7 bases not matched to a gene. The CDR3 protein is CASSPHRGPNEKLFF. CDR3 bases: TGTGCCAGTAGCCCACACAGGGGCCCTAATGAAAAACTGTTTTTT.

The genes are TRBV2 and TRBJ1-2; D may be TRBD1 (6 bases). Germline assignment: CDR1 SNHLY and CDR2 FYNNEI. Trimming removed 0 bases from V and 8 bases from J, with 16 bases in between. This CDR3 is built from 15 residues. Here the CDR3 DNA reads TGTGCCAGCAGTGAAGCAGAGCTTAGGGGGGAAGGCTACACCTTC. Its translation: CASSEAELRGEGYTF.

V and J are TRBV5-6 and TRBJ1-3, with D possibly matching TRBD1 (5 bases). The CDR3 loop spans 15 amino acids. Between the trimmed V and J ends, which lost 4 bases and 2 bases, there was a span of 13 bases. Germline CDR1 and CDR2: SGHDT and YYEEEE. This chain's CDR3 is CASSLGVSPGNTIYF. The CDR3 coding sequence is TGTGCCAGCAGCCTGGGGGTATCCCCTGGAAACACCATATATTTT.

This clone was counted only a few times. The V and J genes are TRBV5-4 and TRBJ1-1; D is unclear. The germline gives CDR1 SGHNT, CDR2 YYREEE (reference sequence). The V end lost 5 bases, the J end lost 1 base, and 15 bases lay between the germline ends. The CDR3 has 15 residues. For the CDR3, the DNA is TGTGCCAGCAGGCCAGACCTGGGAGGGAACACTGAAGCTTTCTTT. Translation: CASRPDLGGNTEAFF.

The rearrangement uses TRBV28 and TRBJ1-1; TRBD1 is a possible D gene (5 bases). This CDR3 region has 15 residues. Germline V gene data show CDR1 as MDHEN and CDR2 as SYDVKM. V lost 4 bases and J lost 4, with 16 bases in between. DNA for the CDR3: TGTGCCAGCAGTTCAACAGGTTTGCAGGTCACTGAAGCTTTCTTT. Translation: CASSSTGLQVTEAFF.